Included here is one TCR beta chain sequence, with context. Its target is unknown. These data belong to a study of post-analysis software for immune sequencing data. Study-level information: Patients with relapsing-remitting, secondary progressive and progressive-relapsing multiple sclerosis courses were all represented.

Study conclusions and caveats: F-measure co-clustering was strong for batch-matched samples. People with multiple sclerosis had a significantly lower normalized Chao1 diversity than controls did. TRBV5-6, TRBV5-1 and TRBV20-1 were among roughly five TRBV segments more frequent in patients than controls.

Prepared TCR beta cDNA libraries contained unique molecular identifiers. Approximately 0.5 million cDNA molecules were recovered from an input of about 0.85 to 11 million T cells. MiXCR, applied by TCRdb to the PCR reads, yields one record per CDR3 protein. The sample has 650,000 to 850,000 distinct CDR3 sequences; around 53% are singletons. V shed 3 bases, J shed 0 bases, and the junction held 3 bases outside the gene matches. The CDR3 runs to 15 residues. CDR1 SGDLS and CDR2 YYNGEE come from the germline V gene. The sequencing input was blood. The rearrangement joins TRBV9 to TRBJ1-5; 7 nucleotides match TRBD1. This TCR came from a girl between 10 and 17 years old with multiple sclerosis. The CDR3 reads CASSGTGISNQPQHF. The CDR3 DNA is TGTGCCAGCAGCGGGACAGGCATTAGCAATCAGCCCCAGCATTTT. Looking up the rest from reference TRBV9 and TRBJ1-5 gives the full variable domain: DSGVTQTPKHLITATGQRVTLRCSPRSGDLSVYWYQQSLDQGLQFLIQYYNGEERAKGNILERFSAQQFPDLHSELNLSSLELGDSALYFCASSGTGISNQPQHFGDGTRLSIL.